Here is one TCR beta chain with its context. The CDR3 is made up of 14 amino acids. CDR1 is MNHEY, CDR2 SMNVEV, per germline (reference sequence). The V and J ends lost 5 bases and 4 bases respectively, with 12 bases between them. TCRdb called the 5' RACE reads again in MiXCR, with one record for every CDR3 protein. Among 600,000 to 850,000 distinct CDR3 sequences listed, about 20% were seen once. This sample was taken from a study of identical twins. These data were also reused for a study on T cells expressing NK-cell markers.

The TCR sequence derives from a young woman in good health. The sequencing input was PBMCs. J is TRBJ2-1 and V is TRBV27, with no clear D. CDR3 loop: CASSARLGYNEQFF. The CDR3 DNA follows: TGTGCCAGCAGTGCCCGACTGGGATACAATGAGCAGTTCTTC.